Presented here are 20 T cell receptor beta chains from one specimen sequenced in a study of blood T cell repertoires in COVID-19. Clones were read by immunoSEQ multiplex PCR, and TCRdb kept only the in-frame ones, dropping some. The data hold approximately 240,000 clones, with more than 75% observed a single time. The specimen was peripheral blood. Receptors originate from a woman aged 25 to 45 who had recovered from COVID-19.

The table lists this clone with a count of one. The rearrangement uses TRBV7-6 and TRBJ2-6; D is unresolved. CDR1 and CDR2 (germline): SGHVS, FNYEAQ. This CDR3 spans 13 amino acids. Trimming stripped 8 bases from V and 2 bases from J, with 7 bases between. The CDR3 reads CASGVAGANVLTF. CDR3 nucleotide sequence: TGTGCCAGCGGAGTTGCTGGGGCCAACGTCCTGACTTTC.

This chain uses TRBV5-1 with TRBJ2-7; 8 nucleotides align to TRBD1. The CDR3 length is 14 residues. Losses at the gene ends were 4 bases for V and 7 bases for J; bases not matched to a gene: 10. Germline-derived CDR1 and CDR2 are SGHRS and YFSETQ. The CDR3 bases are TGCGCCAGCAGCCCCTTGCAACAGGGGGGTGAGCAGTACTTC. This gives the protein CASSPLQQGGEQYF.

This clone has just a few counts. This chain joins TRBV19 and TRBJ2-2; D is ambiguous. The germline CDR1 and CDR2 sequences are LNHDA and SQIVND (reference sequence). The CDR3 contains 14 residues. The ends were cut back, 1 base at V and 3 bases at J, with 6 bases in the middle. This chain's CDR3 is CASSIGAYTGELFF. CDR3 nucleotide sequence: TGTGCCAGTAGTATAGGGGCATACACCGGGGAGCTGTTTTTT.

CDR3: CASSPKGVPLILSGANVLTF. CDR3 coding DNA: TGTGCCAGCAGCCCAAAGGGGGTGCCCCTAATCCTCTCTGGGGCCAACGTCCTGACTTTC. This rearrangement joins TRBV6-6 to TRBJ2-6, with D tentatively TRBD1 (6 bases). Germline V CDR1 and CDR2: MNHNY, SVGAGI (reference sequence). This CDR3 has 20 residues. Deletions cut 6 bases from V and 0 bases from J, with 24 bases between.

The rearrangement uses TRBV10-3 and TRBJ2-5; TRBD1 might be the D (6 bases). V shed 2 bases and J shed 5 bases, with 9 bases lying between them. The CDR3 is made up of 13 amino acids. CDR1 ENHRY and CDR2 SYGVKD come from the germline V gene. CDR3 DNA: TGTGCCATCAGTGAGAGAAGGGGGGAGACCCAGTACTTC. Its protein is CAISERRGETQYF.

This clone was seen only once. The gene calls are TRBV9 and TRBJ2-1; 12 nucleotides match TRBD2. Trimming cost V 2 bases and J 6 bases; bases outside gene matches: 3. Germline V CDR1 and CDR2: SGDLS, YYNGEE. This CDR3 contains 15 residues. CDR3 sequence: CASSVLAGGLNEQFF. The CDR3 nucleotides read TGTGCCAGCAGCGTGCTAGCGGGGGGGCTCAATGAGCAGTTCTTC.

The V and J genes are TRBV7-3 and TRBJ1-5, with D perhaps TRBD1 (5 bases). CDR1 is SGHTA, CDR2 FQGTGA, per germline. The CDR3 extends over 14 amino acids. Trimming shortened V by 5 bases and J by 1 base, and 9 bases separated the two germline ends. The CDR3 nucleotides read TGTGCCAGCAGCCCGGGACTAAGCAATCAGCCCCAGCATTTT. Its protein is CASSPGLSNQPQHF.

This clone was detected only a few times. The J gene is TRBJ1-2, the V gene TRBV7-9, with D tentatively TRBD1 (5 bases). With 8 bases removed from V and 7 bases from J, the gap between germline ends came to 20 bases. Germline V lookup: CDR1 SEHNR, CDR2 FQNEAQ (reference sequence). The CDR3 has 14 amino acids. CDR3 bases: TGTGCCAGCGGGGCCCCGGGAGGGGCTGGTGGCTACACCTTC. Translating gives CASGAPGGAGGYTF.

The rearrangement joins TRBV5-6 to TRBJ1-1; D is unresolved. Germline loops: CDR1 SGHDT, CDR2 YYEEEE. Trimming shortened V by 2 bases and J by 3 bases, and 20 bases separated the two germline ends. The CDR3 covers 17 residues. The CDR3 region is CASSFLLSPESDTEAFF. CDR3 nucleotides: TGTGCCAGCAGCTTTTTACTATCCCCCGAGTCCGACACTGAAGCTTTCTTT.

The rearrangement uses TRBV15 and TRBJ1-5; the match to TRBD1 covers 7 bases. V shed 1 base, J shed 4 bases, and the junction held 1 base outside the gene matches. Germline V CDR1 and CDR2: LNHNV, YYDKDF (reference sequence). The CDR3 has 14 amino acids. The CDR3 nucleotides are TGTGCCACCAGCAGAGCAGGGGGGAATCAGCCCCAGCATTTT. This translates into CATSRAGGNQPQHF.

This sequence joins TRBV27 and TRBJ1-4, with 10 bases matching TRBD1. This CDR3 is built from 15 residues. Germline V gene data show CDR1 as MNHEY and CDR2 as SMNVEV (reference sequence). V was clipped by 6 bases and J by 4 bases; unmatched bases: 5. CDR3 bases: TGTGCCAGCAGCCCAGACAGGGGGCGTAATGAAAAACTGTTTTTT. It encodes CASSPDRGRNEKLFF.

This chain uses TRBV3-1 (or the pseudogene TRBV3-2) with TRBJ1-2; 8 nucleotides match TRBD1. V gave up 0 bases and J gave up 7 bases; unmatched junction bases: 7. This CDR3 has 15 residues. Germline-derived CDR1 and CDR2 are LGHDT and YNNKEL (reference sequence). The CDR3 here is CASSQDYRGVGGYTF. The DNA for the CDR3 is TGTGCCAGCAGCCAAGACTACAGGGGGGTAGGTGGCTACACCTTC.

V usage is TRBV5-1 and J usage is TRBJ1-2; weak D call: TRBD1 (5 bases). From germline, CDR1 is SGHRS and CDR2 YFSETQ. The germline V and J ends were trimmed by 0 bases and 4 bases, with 10 bases remaining between them. The CDR3 is made up of 14 amino acids. The CDR3 DNA reads as TGCGCCAGCAGCTTGGAAGGGGATCCCTATGGCTACACCTTC. The encoded protein is CASSLEGDPYGYTF.

This sequence joins TRBV5-1 and TRBJ2-3, with D maybe TRBD1 (5 bases). Germline assignment: CDR1 SGHRS and CDR2 YFSETQ. V was clipped by 2 bases and J by 0 bases, with 16 bases between them. The CDR3 runs to 17 residues. The CDR3 bases are TGCGCCAGCAGCTTTTATCGACAGACCCCTAGCACAGATACGCAGTATTTT. Its protein is CASSFYRQTPSTDTQYF.

Of note for this clone: Germline is not matched at one junction end, which may reflect a read error. The chain employs TRBV9 and TRBJ1-1; 8 nucleotides align to TRBD1. CDR1 and CDR2 from the germline V gene are SGDLS and YYNGEE. The CDR3 contains 12 residues. The CDR3, as DNA: TGTGCCAGCAGCGACCGGGACAGGTCCCCTTTTTTT. Protein sequence: CASSDRDRSPFF.

This clone was observed once. The chain is built from TRBV9 and TRBJ1-6, with 7 bases that match TRBD1. The CDR3 has 14 residues. The V gene end was trimmed by 2 bases and the J gene end by 6 bases; junction bases not matched to a gene: 2. The germline CDR1 and CDR2 sequences are SGDLS and YYNGEE. The CDR3 region has the DNA TGTGCCAGCAGCGTTGGGACAGCTAATTCACCCCTCCACTTT. Amino acids: CASSVGTANSPLHF.

The chain joins TRBV11-3 to TRBJ2-1; 12 bases fit TRBD2. This CDR3 spans 15 amino acids. The ends lost 4 bases at V and 6 bases at J; junction bases unmatched: 4. The germline V gene encodes CDR1 SGHNT and CDR2 YENEEA. CDR3 protein: CASSSSGGAFNEQFF. In nucleotides, the CDR3 is TGTGCCAGCAGCTCTAGCGGGGGGGCATTCAATGAGCAGTTCTTC. Combining the CDR3 with reference TRBV11-3 and TRBJ2-1 gives the whole variable domain EAGVVQSPRYKIIEKKQPVAFWCNPISGHNTLYWYLQNLGQGPELLIRYENEEAVDDSQLPKDRFSAERLKGVDSTLKIQPAELGDSAVYLCASSSSGGAFNEQFFGPGTRLTVL.

V and J are TRBV6-4 and TRBJ2-7; a weak D match, TRBD1 (5 bases). Germline V gene lookup returns CDR1 MRHNA and CDR2 SNTAGT. The V and J ends lost 0 bases and 6 bases respectively, with 9 bases between them. The CDR3 loop spans 13 amino acids. The CDR3 coding sequence is TGTGCCAGCAGTGACTCCGAGACAGCCGAGCAGTACTTC. It translates to CASSDSETAEQYF.

V usage is TRBV9 and J usage is TRBJ2-5; TRBD2 might be the D (6 bases). The CDR3 runs to 14 residues. CDR1 and CDR2 (germline): SGDLS, YYNGEE. The V end lost 0 bases, the J end lost 5 bases, and 11 bases lay between the germline ends. The CDR3 here is CASSVAQRGETQYF. The CDR3 DNA follows: TGTGCCAGCAGCGTAGCTCAACGGGGGGAGACCCAGTACTTC.

The V and J genes are TRBV15 and TRBJ1-1; no definite D call. The CDR3 sequence is 13 residues long. V shed 4 bases and J shed 7 bases, with 13 bases lying between them. CDR1 is LNHNV and CDR2 is YYDKDF in the germline V gene (reference sequence). The CDR3 spells CATSTVLGSEAFF. The CDR3 region has the DNA TGTGCCACCAGCACCGTCCTGGGGAGTGAAGCTTTCTTT.